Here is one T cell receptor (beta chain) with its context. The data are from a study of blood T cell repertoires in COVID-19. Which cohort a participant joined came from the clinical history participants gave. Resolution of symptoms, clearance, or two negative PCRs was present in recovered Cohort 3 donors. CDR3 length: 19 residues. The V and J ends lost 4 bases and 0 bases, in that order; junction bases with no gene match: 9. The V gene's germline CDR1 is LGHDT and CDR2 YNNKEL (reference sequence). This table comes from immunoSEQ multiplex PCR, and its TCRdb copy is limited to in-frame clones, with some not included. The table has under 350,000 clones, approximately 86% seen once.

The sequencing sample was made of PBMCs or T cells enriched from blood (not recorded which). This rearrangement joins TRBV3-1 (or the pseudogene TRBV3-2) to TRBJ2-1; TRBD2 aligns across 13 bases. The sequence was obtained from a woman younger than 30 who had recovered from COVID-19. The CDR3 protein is CASSPLLAGGPSSYNEQFF. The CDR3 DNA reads TGTGCCAGCAGCCCTCTACTAGCGGGGGGGCCCAGCTCCTACAATGAGCAGTTCTTC.